Presented here are 27 T cell receptor beta chains from one specimen sequenced in a study of early stage breast cancer tumors. Using immunoSEQ multiplex PCR, the repertoire was profiled, and TCRdb retains in-frame clones only, with some absent. In the table there are 25,000 to 35,000 clones, approximately 80% of which are singletons. Material: blood. The receptor set was obtained from a person aged 55 to 69 with breast cancer.

The rearrangement uses TRBV6-5 and TRBJ1-2, with a weak D call TRBD1 (6 bases). Trimming shortened V by 6 bases and J by 8 bases, and 16 bases separated the two germline ends. CDR3 length equals 13 residues. Per the germline V gene, CDR1 is MNHEY and CDR2 is SVGAGI. The CDR3 sequence: CASSPTGLRGYTF. The CDR3 coding sequence is TGTGCCAGCAGCCCCACAGGGCTTCGGGGCTACACCTTC.

The V gene is TRBV5-4, the J gene TRBJ2-5; D call uncertain. Trimming shortened V by 0 bases and J by 5 bases, and 11 bases separated the two germline ends. The CDR3 runs to 14 residues. The germline V gene has CDR1 SGHNT and CDR2 YYREEE (reference sequence). The CDR3 sequence: CASSLESVRETQYF. DNA of the CDR3: TGTGCCAGCAGCTTGGAATCCGTTCGGGAGACCCAGTACTTC.

J is TRBJ2-7 and V is TRBV6-1; D possibly corresponds to TRBD1 (5 bases). V was trimmed by 8 bases and J by 3 bases, leaving 11 bases between them. Germline V gives CDR1 MNHNS, CDR2 SASEGT. The CDR3 covers 12 residues. CDR3 nucleotide sequence: TGTGCCAGCGGCCAGGGAATCTACGAGCAGTACTTC. Its translation: CASGQGIYEQYF.

About this clone itself: Other DNA sequences in the sample encode the same CDR3. V usage is TRBV9 and J usage is TRBJ2-3; 7 nucleotides align to TRBD2. This CDR3 has 14 amino acids. J was trimmed by 4 bases and V by 0 bases; bases with no gene match: 2. From germline, CDR1 is SGDLS and CDR2 YYNGEE. CDR3 in amino acids: CASSVAGGPDTQYF. In DNA form, the CDR3 reads TGTGCCAGCAGCGTAGCGGGAGGACCAGATACGCAGTATTTT. The variable domain in full, completed from reference TRBV9 and TRBJ2-3, reads DSGVTQTPKHLITATGQRVTLRCSPRSGDLSVYWYQQSLDQGLQFLIQYYNGEERAKGNILERFSAQQFPDLHSELNLSSLELGDSALYFCASSVAGGPDTQYFGPGTRLTVL.

The chain combines TRBV28 with TRBJ1-2, with TRBD1 matching 7 bases. J lost 5 bases, V lost 1 base, and 4 bases had no gene match. Germline V gives CDR1 MDHEN, CDR2 SYDVKM. The CDR3 consists of 14 residues. The CDR3 region has the DNA TGTGCCAGCAGTTTATTACAGGGGACTTATGGCTACACCTTC. It translates to CASSLLQGTYGYTF.

The CDR3 DNA is TGTGCCAGCAGTTTAGCGGGAGGCGAGCAGTACTTC. It yields the protein CASSLAGGEQYF. The V gene is TRBV28, the J gene TRBJ2-7, with 8 bases fitting TRBD2. This CDR3 spans 12 amino acids. The germline V gene encodes CDR1 MDHEN and CDR2 SYDVKM. J gave up 6 bases and V 2 bases, and 0 bases lay outside the gene matches.

The rearrangement uses TRBV9 and TRBJ1-3, with 10 bases fitting TRBD1. The ends lost 6 bases at V and 0 bases at J; junction bases unmatched: 6. CDR3 length equals 16 residues. Germline V gives CDR1 SGDLS, CDR2 YYNGEE. The CDR3 DNA follows: TGTGCCAGCAAGAGGGGACAGGGGAGCTCTGGAAACACCATATATTTT. Protein: CASKRGQGSSGNTIYF.

The rearrangement uses TRBV11-2 and TRBJ1-1; possible D gene TRBD1, 5 bases. Germline V gives CDR1 SGHAT, CDR2 FQNNGV. Trimming removed 5 bases from V and 2 bases from J, with 12 bases in between. This CDR3 spans 14 amino acids. CDR3 DNA: TGTGCCAGCAGCACTTTGACAGATAACACTGAAGCTTTCTTT. As protein: CASSTLTDNTEAFF. Variable domain in full (rest from reference TRBV11-2 and TRBJ1-1): EAGVAQSPRYKIIEKRQSVAFWCNPISGHATLYWYQQILGQGPKLLIQFQNNGVVDDSQLPKDRFSAERLKGVDSTLKIQPAKLEDSAVYLCASSTLTDNTEAFFGQGTRLTVV.

V is TRBV18 and J is TRBJ1-2; TRBD1 matches 11 bases. The CDR3 totals 16 residues. CDR1 and CDR2 from the germline V gene are KGHSH and LQKENI. The J segment lost 4 bases and the V segment lost 3 bases, leaving 7 bases of the junction unmatched. This CDR3 is CASSPAGQGGFYGYTF. For the CDR3, the DNA is TGTGCCAGCTCACCCGCGGGACAGGGGGGATTCTATGGCTACACCTTC.

The chain combines TRBV7-2 with TRBJ1-2; D is undetermined. Germline V gene lookup returns CDR1 SGHTA and CDR2 FQGNSA. This CDR3 spans 16 amino acids. Trimming removed 5 bases at V and 4 bases at J, with 20 bases between. The CDR3 DNA follows: TGTGCCAGCAGCGATCAAGTCCTTTGGGCCACCTATGGCTACACCTTC. Amino acid sequence: CASSDQVLWATYGYTF.

This chain connects TRBV7-8 to TRBJ1-2; weak D call: TRBD1 (6 bases). The CDR3 covers 15 residues. Germline V gene lookup returns CDR1 SGHVS and CDR2 FQNEAQ. V lost 5 bases to trimming and J lost 7 bases, with 20 bases between them. The chain's CDR3 is CASSPRGGGVRGYTF. The CDR3 DNA reads as TGTGCCAGCAGCCCCCGTGGAGGGGGGGTTCGTGGCTACACCTTC.

This clone was counted between two and nine times. V gene TRBV18 combines with J gene TRBJ1-1, with D tentatively TRBD1 (5 bases). CDR1 is KGHSH and CDR2 is LQKENI in the germline V gene. The CDR3 has 13 amino acids. The V and J ends lost 0 bases and 4 bases respectively, with 6 bases between them. The CDR3: CASSPPGATEAFF. Here the CDR3 DNA reads TGTGCCAGCTCACCACCAGGGGCCACTGAAGCTTTCTTT.

The V gene is TRBV15, the J gene TRBJ2-3; 9 bases are a match to TRBD1. Germline V gene sequence: CDR1 LNHNV, CDR2 YYDKDF (reference sequence). The CDR3 is 16 amino acids. V was pared by 0 bases and J by 6 bases, with 7 bases of the junction left unmatched. The CDR3 spells CATSRDLGQGWDTQYF. DNA of the CDR3: TGTGCCACCAGCAGAGACCTTGGACAGGGGTGGGATACGCAGTATTTT.

The chain joins TRBV19 to TRBJ1-1; 7 bases match TRBD1. The CDR3 spans 16 residues. V was clipped by 4 bases and J by 0 bases; unmatched bases: 8. Germline V lookup: CDR1 LNHDA, CDR2 SQIVND (reference sequence). DNA for the CDR3: TGTGCCAGTAGTAGGAGGACAGGACGAATGAACACTGAAGCTTTCTTT. The encoded protein is CASSRRTGRMNTEAFF.

J is TRBJ2-6 and V is TRBV4-2; 7 bases fit TRBD1. With 0 bases clipped from V and 3 bases from J, the junction kept 8 bases outside the gene matches. CDR1 and CDR2 from the germline V gene are LGHNA and YNFKEQ. The CDR3 runs 18 residues. CDR3 sequence: CASSQDPGGLGGANVLTF. CDR3 nucleotide sequence: TGTGCCAGCAGCCAAGATCCAGGGGGTCTAGGTGGGGCCAACGTCCTGACTTTC.

The V and J genes are TRBV5-1 and TRBJ2-7; TRBD1 agrees at 11 bases. J gave up 5 bases and V 2 bases, and 6 bases lay outside the gene matches. The CDR3 contains 15 residues. CDR1 and CDR2 (germline): SGHRS, YFSETQ. The CDR3 protein is CASSLRTGGGDEQYF. DNA for the CDR3: TGCGCCAGCAGCTTACGGACAGGGGGCGGGGACGAGCAGTACTTC.

This chain connects TRBV19 to TRBJ2-7, with TRBD1 matching 12 bases. Germline CDR1 and CDR2: LNHDA and SQIVND (reference sequence). V was clipped by 3 bases and J by 7 bases; unmatched bases: 7. This CDR3 region has 15 residues. CDR3 in amino acids: CASSIQGQGAREQYF. The DNA for the CDR3 is TGTGCCAGTAGTATTCAGGGACAGGGGGCAAGGGAGCAGTACTTC.

V usage is TRBV19 and J usage is TRBJ2-7, with no clear D. CDR3 length equals 15 residues. Deletions cut 3 bases from V and 6 bases from J, with 18 bases between. Germline V gene sequence: CDR1 LNHDA, CDR2 SQIVND (reference sequence). For the CDR3, the DNA is TGTGCCAGTAGTATTGAGGCAGCGTTGGTCCGCGAGCAGTACTTC. Translated: CASSIEAALVREQYF.

This chain connects TRBV30 to TRBJ1-3; 10 bases are shared with TRBD1. Germline CDR1 GTSNPN, CDR2 SVGIG (reference sequence). The V and J ends lost 1 base and 15 bases, in that order; junction bases with no gene match: 6. The CDR3 length is 12 residues. CDR3 protein: CAWSGYRDRGYF. The CDR3 nucleotides read TGTGCCTGGAGTGGATACCGGGACAGGGGATATTTT.

V is TRBV30 and J is TRBJ1-6; TRBD1 might be the D (5 bases). Germline CDR1 is GTSNPN and CDR2 is SVGIG (reference sequence). V was cut by 5 bases and J by 7 bases, with 12 bases left in between. The CDR3 is 13 residues long. The CDR3 here is CAWGGGTNSPLHF. CDR3 sequence (DNA): TGTGCCTGGGGGGGAGGGACCAATTCACCCCTCCACTTT.

V gene TRBV6-5 combines with J gene TRBJ1-5; TRBD1 matches 8 bases. The length of the CDR3 is 15 residues. With V trimmed by 7 bases and J by 8 bases, 13 bases remained unmatched. Germline V gives CDR1 MNHEY, CDR2 SVGAGI. CDR3 coding DNA: TGTGCCAGCACGAGTGGACAGGGAACAATGGAGCCCCAGCATTTT. Its translation is CASTSGQGTMEPQHF.

Worth noting for this clone: No DNA is shown, since the ends of the CDR3 on it are uncertain; the CDR3 is the one TCRdb lists. The rearrangement uses TRBV6-6 and TRBJ2-7; the D segment call TRBD1 is taken from the table without a DNA check. Germline values: CDR1 MNHNY, CDR2 SVGAGI (reference sequence). The CDR3 region is 15 residues in length, termini included. The CDR3 sequence: CASSTSDRASYEQYF.

The chain is built from TRBV7-2 and TRBJ2-7; TRBD2 matches at 8 bases. The CDR3 has 13 amino acids. CDR1 SGHTA and CDR2 FQGNSA come from the germline V gene. Trimming removed 5 bases from V and 3 bases from J; junction bases left unmatched: 3. This CDR3 reads CASSRTSGYEQYF. DNA of the CDR3: TGTGCCAGCAGCCGAACTAGCGGCTACGAGCAGTACTTC.

There are a few counts of this clone. V gene TRBV7-2 combines with J gene TRBJ2-7; D unclear. Trimming cost V 6 bases and J 4 bases, with 7 bases left between them. The CDR3 runs 11 residues. Germline V gene lookup returns CDR1 SGHTA and CDR2 FQGNSA. CDR3 residues: CASRQEYEQYF. CDR3 in DNA: TGTGCCAGCAGGCAGGAATACGAGCAGTACTTC.

This clone was observed a single time. The chain links TRBV30 to TRBJ2-3; D ambiguous. Germline CDR1 GTSNPN, CDR2 SVGIG (reference sequence). The CDR3 is 14 amino acids. Between the trimmed V and J ends, which lost 4 bases and 1 base, there was a span of 12 bases. DNA of the CDR3: TGTGCCTGGAAGTTGTCGGTAGGCACAGATACGCAGTATTTT. It translates to CAWKLSVGTDTQYF. The full variable domain, its missing parts supplied by reference TRBV30 and TRBJ2-3, is SQTIHQWPATLVQPVGSPLSLECTVEGTSNPNLYWYRQAAGRGLQLLFYSVGIGQISSEVPQNLSASRPQDRQFILSSKKLLLSDSGFYLCAWKLSVGTDTQYFGPGTRLTVL.

The chain combines TRBV7-2 with TRBJ1-5; D gene uncertain. Trimming took off 1 base at V and 7 bases at J, with 8 bases between the two ends. Germline lookup yields CDR1 SGHTA and CDR2 FQGNSA. The CDR3 sequence is 13 residues long. CDR3 sequence: CASSLDSGQPQHF. The CDR3 DNA is TGTGCCAGCAGCTTAGATTCGGGGCAGCCCCAGCATTTT.

This clone was counted a few times. The chain has TRBV30 and TRBJ1-1, with TRBD1 identical over 7 bases. Germline V lookup: CDR1 GTSNPN, CDR2 SVGIG (reference sequence). With V trimmed by 3 bases and J by 5 bases, 15 bases remained unmatched. The CDR3 totals 16 residues. DNA of the CDR3: TGTGCCTGGAGGGGACAGTCAGGGGTTGGACGAACTGAAGCTTTCTTT. This gives the protein CAWRGQSGVGRTEAFF.